The 19 T cell receptor beta chains in this list originate from one sample, sequenced in a study of T-cell reconstitution after alpha-beta-depleted transplantation in children. Preparation of the TCRbeta library was carried out with unique molecular identifiers. Each CDR3 protein is one row after TCRdb ran MiXCR on the PCR reads. The sample has about 300,000 distinct CDR3 sequences; over 9.5% are singletons. This specimen was PBMCs, taken before TCRalphabeta/CD19-depleted stem cell transplant. These receptors were obtained from a boy under two years old with acute myeloid leukemia, due to receive a stem cell transplant.

This clonotype has at least ten counts. The chain's CDR3 is CSARPIAGGTGELFF. The CDR3 DNA reads TGCAGTGCTAGGCCCATAGCGGGAGGCACCGGGGAGCTGTTTTTT. The V and J genes are TRBV20-1 and TRBJ2-2, with 10 bases matching TRBD2. CDR1 and CDR2 (germline): DFQATT, SNEGSKA (reference sequence). This CDR3 is built from 15 residues. The junction had 5 bases not matched to a gene; V was cut back by 3 bases and J by 4 bases.

This sequence joins TRBV4-1 and TRBJ2-2; D is ambiguous. From germline, CDR1 is MGHRA and CDR2 YSYEKL. V lost 2 bases and J 0 bases, leaving 7 bases between the germline ends. The CDR3 spans 15 residues. The DNA for the CDR3 is TGCGCCAGCAGCCAAAGTGACCCGAACACCGGGGAGCTGTTTTTT. It encodes CASSQSDPNTGELFF.

Many counts were recorded for this clonotype. The gene calls are TRBV29-1 and TRBJ2-5, with D maybe TRBD2 (6 bases). CDR1 and CDR2 (germline): SQVTM, ANQGSEA. V lost 6 bases, J lost 1 base, and 9 bases lay in between. The length of the CDR3 is 12 residues. CDR3 nucleotide sequence: TGCAGCGTGGAGGGGCTCCAAGAGACCCAGTACTTC. This sequence encodes CSVEGLQETQYF.

This clonotype was seen ten or more times. The chain links TRBV7-2 to TRBJ1-2; 8 bases match TRBD1. The CDR3 is 17 amino acids. Per germline, CDR1 SGHTA and CDR2 FQGNSA. Trimming removed 0 bases from V and 4 bases from J; junction bases left unmatched: 10. CDR3 loop: CASSLAIWDQGAYGYTF. The CDR3 bases are TGTGCCAGCAGCTTAGCGATATGGGACCAGGGGGCCTATGGCTACACCTTC.

Only one count was recorded for this clonotype. A much larger clone lies one base from this, so it may be a read error. The chain recombines TRBV29-1 with TRBJ2-5, with D perhaps TRBD2 (6 bases). Germline loops: CDR1 SQVTM, CDR2 ANQGSEA. Deletions cut 4 bases from V and 5 bases from J, with 14 bases between. This CDR3 is built from 13 residues. In DNA, the CDR3 is TGCAGCGTTGTCGTACTAGCCCGGGAGACCCAGTACTTC. Translation: CSVVVLARETQYF.

This clonotype was seen at least ten times. The rearrangement links TRBV7-2 to TRBJ2-3, with 9 bases aligning to TRBD1. The CDR3 runs 16 residues. After removal of 4 bases from V and 3 bases from J, the junction contained 8 bases not matched to a gene. Germline V gene data show CDR1 as SGHTA and CDR2 as FQGNSA. DNA of the CDR3: TGTGCCAGCAGCTGGGACAGGGAGGAACCGACAGATACGCAGTATTTT. It codes for CASSWDREEPTDTQYF.

This clonotype was seen many times. The rearrangement links TRBV20-1 to TRBJ2-4, with 9 bases identical to TRBD1. Trimming cost V 6 bases and J 0 bases; bases outside gene matches: 6. This CDR3 contains 15 residues. The germline V gene has CDR1 DFQATT and CDR2 SNEGSKA (reference sequence). CDR3 sequence reads: CSARDREEAKNIQYF. In nucleotides, the CDR3 is TGCAGTGCGCGGGACAGGGAAGAAGCCAAAAACATTCAGTACTTC.

In its sample, this clonotype was seen many times. The chain joins TRBV7-2 to TRBJ2-1; maybe TRBD2 (7 bases). Trimming pared 0 bases from V and 6 bases from J, leaving 15 bases between. Looked up from germline, CDR1 is SGHTA and CDR2 is FQGNSA. The CDR3 is made up of 16 amino acids. The CDR3 sequence: CASSLAGGLSINEQFF. The CDR3 DNA follows: TGTGCCAGCAGCTTAGCGGGGGGGCTCTCGATCAATGAGCAGTTCTTC. Based on the CDR3 plus reference TRBV7-2 and TRBJ2-1, the full variable domain is GAGVSQSPSNKVTEKGKDVELRCDPISGHTALYWYRQSLGQGLEFLIYFQGNSAPDKSGLPSDRFSAERTGGSVSTLTIQRTQQEDSAVYLCASSLAGGLSINEQFFGPGTRLTVL.

This clonotype occurred many times. The V and J genes are TRBV3-1 and TRBJ2-1; TRBD2 matches 13 bases. Losses at the gene ends were 4 bases for V and 0 bases for J; bases not matched to a gene: 3. This CDR3 has 17 amino acids. The V gene's germline CDR1 is LGHDT and CDR2 YNNKEL (reference sequence). The CDR3 loop is CASSPWTSGSSYNEQFF. For the CDR3, the DNA is TGTGCCAGCAGCCCCTGGACTAGCGGGAGCTCCTACAATGAGCAGTTCTTC.

This chain uses TRBV20-1 with TRBJ2-7; TRBD2 might be the D (5 bases). Per the germline V gene, CDR1 is DFQATT and CDR2 is SNEGSKA (reference sequence). This CDR3 comprises 13 residues. Trimming left V 7 bases short and J 0 bases short, with 13 bases between. The CDR3 DNA sequence: TGCAGTGGCAGAGGGCCAGCCTCCTACGAGCAGTACTTC. This encodes CSGRGPASYEQYF.

This clonotype was observed at least ten times. The chain has TRBV5-1 and TRBJ2-7, with a tentative D call TRBD1 (5 bases). This CDR3 is built from 13 residues. The V gene's germline CDR1 is SGHRS and CDR2 YFSETQ. Trimming took off 7 bases at V and 3 bases at J, with 14 bases between the two ends. The CDR3 region has the DNA TGCGCCAGCGGAGAGACAGTCGGCTACGAGCAGTACTTC. Protein: CASGETVGYEQYF.

This clonotype turned up a few times. The rearrangement uses TRBV12-3 or TRBV12-4 and TRBJ2-5; TRBD2 matches at 11 bases. The CDR3 extends over 17 amino acids. V lost 1 base and J lost 2; bases outside the gene matches: 6. Here the CDR3 reads CASSLGSGGALQETQYF. The DNA of the CDR3 is TGTGCCAGCAGTTTAGGTAGCGGGGGGGCGTTACAAGAGACCCAGTACTTC.

This clonotype was counted at least ten times. The chain has TRBV12-3 or TRBV12-4 and TRBJ1-2, with D tentatively TRBD1 (5 bases). The CDR3 spans 12 residues. Trimming left V 6 bases short and J 8 bases short, with 13 bases between. The CDR3 region is CASSPSGVGYTF. The CDR3 nucleotides read TGTGCCAGCAGCCCCTCGGGGGTAGGCTACACCTTC.

At least ten counts were recorded for this clonotype. The rearrangement uses TRBV7-3 and TRBJ2-1; 15 nucleotides agree with TRBD2. J was trimmed by 4 bases and V by 2 bases; bases with no gene match: 9. The CDR3 contains 19 residues. CDR1 and CDR2 (germline): SGHTA, FQGTGA. CDR3 bases: TGTGCCAGCAGCTTATTCGGGACTAGCGGGAGGATGGATTACAATGAGCAGTTCTTC. Translation: CASSLFGTSGRMDYNEQFF.

The genes are TRBV29-1 and TRBJ2-3; 12 bases line up with TRBD2. Germline CDR1 SQVTM, CDR2 ANQGSEA. Trimming removed 0 bases from V and 4 bases from J; junction bases left unmatched: 8. This CDR3 is 17 amino acids long. The CDR3 sequence: CSVEDLLAGGPSDTQYF. As DNA, the CDR3 is TGCAGCGTTGAAGATCTCCTAGCGGGAGGGCCTTCAGATACGCAGTATTTT.

This clonotype was counted ten times or more. This rearrangement joins TRBV7-3 to TRBJ2-5; TRBD2 aligns across 7 bases. This CDR3 contains 15 residues. Looked up from germline, CDR1 is SGHTA and CDR2 is FQGTGA. Trimming took 5 bases from V and 3 from J; bases not matched to a gene: 9. CDR3: CASSPSGAGEETQYF. DNA of the CDR3: TGTGCCAGCAGCCCGAGTGGGGCGGGGGAAGAGACCCAGTACTTC.

This clonotype has at least ten counts. CDR3 DNA sequence: TGCAGTGCTAGAGATCCGGGGCTAGCGGGAGGGAATGAGCAGTTCTTC. It specifies CSARDPGLAGGNEQFF. V is TRBV20-1 and J is TRBJ2-1; 12 bases align to TRBD2. Germline trimming cut 0 bases from V and 7 bases from J; bases unmatched to any gene: 7. The V gene's germline CDR1 is DFQATT and CDR2 SNEGSKA (reference sequence). The CDR3 sequence is 16 residues long.

In this sample, this clonotype turned up a few times. The chain joins TRBV7-3 to TRBJ2-1; D might be TRBD2 (6 bases). From germline, CDR1 is SGHTA and CDR2 FQGTGA. The CDR3 spans 17 residues. Trimming took 1 base from V and 6 from J, leaving 19 bases between them. The CDR3 reads CASSLRGGGTGLNEQFF. The DNA for the CDR3 is TGTGCCAGCAGCTTAAGGGGAGGCGGTACTGGTCTCAATGAGCAGTTCTTC. The full variable domain, in which reference TRBV7-3 and TRBJ2-1 provide the parts outside the CDR3, is GAGVSQTPSNKVTEKGKYVELRCDPISGHTALYWYRQSLGQGPEFLIYFQGTGAADDSGLPNDRFFAVRPEGSVSTLKIQRTERGDSAVYLCASSLRGGGTGLNEQFFGPGTRLTVL.

The table lists this clonotype with many counts. This sequence joins TRBV6-2 or TRBV6-3 and TRBJ1-4; D is unresolved. The germline gives CDR1 MNHEY, CDR2 SVGEGT. Trimming pared 6 bases from V and 7 bases from J, leaving 9 bases between. CDR3 size: 12 residues. CDR3 DNA: TGTGCCAGCAGATTGGATTCTGAAAAACTGTTTTTT. Amino acids: CASRLDSEKLFF.